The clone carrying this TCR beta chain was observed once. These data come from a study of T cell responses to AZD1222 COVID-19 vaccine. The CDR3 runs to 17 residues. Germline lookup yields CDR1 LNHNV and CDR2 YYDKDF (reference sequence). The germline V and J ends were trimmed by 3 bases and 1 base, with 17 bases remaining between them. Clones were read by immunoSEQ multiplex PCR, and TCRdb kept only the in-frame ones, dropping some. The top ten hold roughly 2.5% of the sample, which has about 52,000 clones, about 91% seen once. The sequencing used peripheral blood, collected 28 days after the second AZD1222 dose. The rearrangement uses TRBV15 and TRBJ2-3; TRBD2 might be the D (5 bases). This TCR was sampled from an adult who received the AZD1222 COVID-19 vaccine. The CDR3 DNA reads TGTGCCACCAGCAGGCTACGGGAACTGGAGGGCACAGATACGCAGTATTTT. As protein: CATSRLRELEGTDTQYF.